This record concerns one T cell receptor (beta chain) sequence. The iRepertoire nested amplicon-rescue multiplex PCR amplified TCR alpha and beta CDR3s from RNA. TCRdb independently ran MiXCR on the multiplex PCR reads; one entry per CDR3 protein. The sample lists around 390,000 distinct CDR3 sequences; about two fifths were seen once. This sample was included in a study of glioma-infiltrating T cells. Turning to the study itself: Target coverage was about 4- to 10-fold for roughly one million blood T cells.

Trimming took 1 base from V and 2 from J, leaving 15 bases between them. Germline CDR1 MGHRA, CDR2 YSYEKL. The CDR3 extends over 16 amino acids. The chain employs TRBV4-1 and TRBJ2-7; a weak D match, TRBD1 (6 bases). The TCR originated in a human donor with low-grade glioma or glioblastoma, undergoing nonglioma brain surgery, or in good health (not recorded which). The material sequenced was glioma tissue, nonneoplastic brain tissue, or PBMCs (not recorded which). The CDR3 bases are TGCGCCAGCAGCCAAGTCTTGGGGGCAGGCGCCTACGAGCAGTACTTC. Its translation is CASSQVLGAGAYEQYF.